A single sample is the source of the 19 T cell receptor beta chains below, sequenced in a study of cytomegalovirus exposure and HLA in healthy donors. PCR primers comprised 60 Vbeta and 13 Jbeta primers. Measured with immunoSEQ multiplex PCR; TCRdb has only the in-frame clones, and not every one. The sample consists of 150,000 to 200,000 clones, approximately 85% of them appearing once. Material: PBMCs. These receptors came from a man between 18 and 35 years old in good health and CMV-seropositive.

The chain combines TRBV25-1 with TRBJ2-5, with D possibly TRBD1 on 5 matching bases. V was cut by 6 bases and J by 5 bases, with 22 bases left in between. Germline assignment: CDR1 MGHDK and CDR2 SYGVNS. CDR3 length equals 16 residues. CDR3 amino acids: CASRPSSGRELETQYF. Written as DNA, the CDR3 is TGTGCCAGCAGGCCCTCCTCAGGGCGCGAGCTGGAGACCCAGTACTTC.

The CDR3 sequence is CASSPRTGRRSPLHF. CDR3 sequence (DNA): TGTGCCAGCAGCCCTAGGACAGGTCGCCGATCACCCCTCCACTTT. This chain uses TRBV5-8 with TRBJ1-6, with TRBD1 matching 7 bases. Germline values: CDR1 SGHTS, CDR2 YDEGEE. The CDR3 loop spans 15 amino acids. J gave up 10 bases and V 4 bases, and 11 bases lay outside the gene matches.

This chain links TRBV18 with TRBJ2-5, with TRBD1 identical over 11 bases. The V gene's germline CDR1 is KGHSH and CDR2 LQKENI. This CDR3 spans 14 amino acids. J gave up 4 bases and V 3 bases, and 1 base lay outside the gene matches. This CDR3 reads CASSPGTGGETQYF. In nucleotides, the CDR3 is TGTGCCAGCTCACCGGGGACAGGGGGAGAGACCCAGTACTTC.

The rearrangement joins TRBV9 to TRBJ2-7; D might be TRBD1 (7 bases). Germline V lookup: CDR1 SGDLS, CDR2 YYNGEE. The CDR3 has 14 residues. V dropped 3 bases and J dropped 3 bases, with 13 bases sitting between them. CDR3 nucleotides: TGTGCCAGCAGCGAGGGGACAGCGGGCTACGAGCAGTACTTC. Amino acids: CASSEGTAGYEQYF.

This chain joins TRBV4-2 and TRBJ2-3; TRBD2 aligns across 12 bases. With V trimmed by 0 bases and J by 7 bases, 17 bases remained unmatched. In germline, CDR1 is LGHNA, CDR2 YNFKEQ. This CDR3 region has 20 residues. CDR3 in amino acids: CASSQEHLAGGTTVSNTQYF. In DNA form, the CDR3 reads TGTGCCAGCAGCCAAGAGCATCTAGCGGGGGGGACGACCGTGTCAAATACGCAGTATTTT.

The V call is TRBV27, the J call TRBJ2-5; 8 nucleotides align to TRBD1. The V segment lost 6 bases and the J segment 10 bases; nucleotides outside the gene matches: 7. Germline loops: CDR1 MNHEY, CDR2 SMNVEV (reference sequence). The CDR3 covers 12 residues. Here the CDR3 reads CASRTGASGQYF. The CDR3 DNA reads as TGTGCCAGCAGGACAGGGGCCTCGGGCCAGTACTTC.

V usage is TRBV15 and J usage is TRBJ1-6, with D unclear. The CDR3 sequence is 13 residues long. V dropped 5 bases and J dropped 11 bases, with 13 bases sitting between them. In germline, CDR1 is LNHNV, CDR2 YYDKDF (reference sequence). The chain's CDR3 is CATSRPHEAPLHF. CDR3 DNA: TGTGCCACCAGCCGTCCCCATGAGGCACCCCTCCACTTT.

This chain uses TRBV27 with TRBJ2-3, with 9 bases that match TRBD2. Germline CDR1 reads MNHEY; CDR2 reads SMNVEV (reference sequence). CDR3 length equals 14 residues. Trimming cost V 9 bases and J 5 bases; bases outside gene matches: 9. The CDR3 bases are TGTGCCAGTACACGCGGGGGGGGCCTAGATACGCAGTATTTT. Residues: CASTRGGGLDTQYF.

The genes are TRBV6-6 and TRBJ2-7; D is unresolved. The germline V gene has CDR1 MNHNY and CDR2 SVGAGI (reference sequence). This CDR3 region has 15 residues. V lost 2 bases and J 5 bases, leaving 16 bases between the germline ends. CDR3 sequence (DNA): TGTGCCAGCAGTTACATCCCCACTGGCGGCGACGAGCAGTACTTC. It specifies CASSYIPTGGDEQYF.

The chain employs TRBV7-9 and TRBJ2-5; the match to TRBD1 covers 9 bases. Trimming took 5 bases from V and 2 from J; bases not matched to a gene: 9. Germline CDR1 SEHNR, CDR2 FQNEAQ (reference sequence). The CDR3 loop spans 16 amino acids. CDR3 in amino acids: CASSARDRDYQETQYF. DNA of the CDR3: TGTGCCAGCAGCGCCCGGGACAGGGACTATCAAGAGACCCAGTACTTC.

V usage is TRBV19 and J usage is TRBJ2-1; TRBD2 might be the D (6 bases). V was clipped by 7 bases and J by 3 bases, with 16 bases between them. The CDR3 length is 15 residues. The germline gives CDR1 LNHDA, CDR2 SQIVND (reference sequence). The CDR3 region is CASTPLARVYNEQFF. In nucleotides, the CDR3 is TGTGCCAGTACCCCACTAGCTCGCGTCTACAATGAGCAGTTCTTC.

CDR3 protein: CASRQPGQGNTGELFF. As DNA, the CDR3 is TGTGCCAGTAGGCAACCGGGACAGGGGAACACCGGGGAGCTGTTTTTT. The V gene is TRBV19, the J gene TRBJ2-2, with 9 bases lining up with TRBD1. The V and J ends lost 6 bases and 1 base, in that order; junction bases with no gene match: 6. The CDR3 has 16 residues. Germline loops: CDR1 LNHDA, CDR2 SQIVND (reference sequence). Full variable domain (rest looked up from reference TRBV19 and TRBJ2-2): DGGITQSPKYLFRKEGQNVTLSCEQNLNHDAMYWYRQDPGQGLRLIYYSQIVNDFQKGDIAEGYSVSREKKESFPLTVTSAQKNPTAFYLCASRQPGQGNTGELFFGEGSRLTVL.

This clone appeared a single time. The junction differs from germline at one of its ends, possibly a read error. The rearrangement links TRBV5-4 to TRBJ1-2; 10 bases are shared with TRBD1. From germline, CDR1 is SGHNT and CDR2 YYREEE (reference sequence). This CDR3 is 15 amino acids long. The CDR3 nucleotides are TGTGCCAGCAGCACAGGACAGGGGGGGAACTATGGCTGCACCTTC. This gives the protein CASSTGQGGNYGCTF. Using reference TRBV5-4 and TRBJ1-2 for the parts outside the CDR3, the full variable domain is ETGVTQSPTHLIKTRGQQVTLRCSSQSGHNTVSWYQQALGQGPQFIFQYYREEENGRGNFPPRFSGLQFPNYSSELNVNALELDDSALYLCASSTGQGGNYGCTFGSGTRLTVV.

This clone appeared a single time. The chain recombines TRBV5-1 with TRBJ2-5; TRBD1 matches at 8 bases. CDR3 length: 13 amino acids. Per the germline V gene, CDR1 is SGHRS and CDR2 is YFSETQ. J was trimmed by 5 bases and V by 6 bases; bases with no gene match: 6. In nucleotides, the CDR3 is TGCGCCAGCAACCCAGGGGGCTCTGAGACCCAGTACTTC. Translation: CASNPGGSETQYF.

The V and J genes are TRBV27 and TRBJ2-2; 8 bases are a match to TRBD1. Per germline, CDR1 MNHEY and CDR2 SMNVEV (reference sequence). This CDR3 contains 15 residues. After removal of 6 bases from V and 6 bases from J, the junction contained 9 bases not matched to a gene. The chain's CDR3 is CASSEDRVLSGELFF. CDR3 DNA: TGTGCCAGCAGCGAGGACAGGGTCTTATCCGGGGAGCTGTTTTTT.

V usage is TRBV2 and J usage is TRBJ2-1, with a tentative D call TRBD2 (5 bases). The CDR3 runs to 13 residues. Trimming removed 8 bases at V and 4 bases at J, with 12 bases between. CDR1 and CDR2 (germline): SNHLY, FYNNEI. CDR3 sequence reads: CASEGGSYNEQFF. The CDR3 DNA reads TGTGCCAGCGAGGGCGGTTCTTACAATGAGCAGTTCTTC.

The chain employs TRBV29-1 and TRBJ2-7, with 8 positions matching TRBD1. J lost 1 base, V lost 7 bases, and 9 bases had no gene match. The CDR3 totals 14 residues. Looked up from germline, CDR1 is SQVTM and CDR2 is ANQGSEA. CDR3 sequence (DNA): TGCAGCGCCGCTAACAGGGGGAAATCCTACGAGCAGTACTTC. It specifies CSAANRGKSYEQYF.

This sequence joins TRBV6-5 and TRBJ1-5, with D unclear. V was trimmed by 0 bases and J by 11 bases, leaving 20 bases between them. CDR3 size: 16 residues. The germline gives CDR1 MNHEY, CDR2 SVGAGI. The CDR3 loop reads CASSYSGEEADQSQHF. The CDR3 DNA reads TGTGCCAGCAGTTACTCGGGTGAGGAGGCCGACCAGTCCCAGCATTTT.

This chain's CDR3 is CASSRVAGGQGTDTQYF. The CDR3 DNA is TGCGCCAGCAGCAGGGTAGCGGGGGGGCAAGGGACAGATACGCAGTATTTT. The chain recombines TRBV4-3 with TRBJ2-3, with 11 bases lining up with TRBD2. CDR1 is LGHNA and CDR2 is YSLEER in the germline V gene. The J segment lost 3 bases and the V segment lost 5 bases, leaving 10 bases of the junction unmatched. The CDR3 length is 17 residues.